The source of this T cell receptor beta chain is a study of T cell repertoires in aging, cancer and after chemotherapy. Overall study context: The whole study produced a dataset of around 9 million TCR reads.

Germline V CDR1 and CDR2: LNHDA, SQIVND (reference sequence). This CDR3 region has 14 residues. J lost 5 bases, V lost 4 bases, and 4 bases had no gene match. Multiplex touch-down PCR with TRB-A/B primers amplified rearranged V-D-J TRB sequences. TCRdb itself ran the multiplex PCR reads through MiXCR, one entry per CDR3 protein. Of about 9,800 distinct CDR3 sequences in the sample, around 38% are singletons; the top ten hold 9.9%. This clonotype counts as medium-sized (0.01 to 0.1%). Its target is not known. Study-wide findings and caveats: These repertoire data do not allow conclusions about immunological memory after chemotherapy.

TCR beta rearrangements were amplified from peripheral blood genomic DNA. This chain uses TRBV19 with TRBJ2-7; TRBD2 matches at 11 bases. Sequences were obtained from blood. The TCR was taken from a human donor in good health. DNA of the CDR3: TGTGCCAGTAGTACGCAACTAGCGGGAGACGAGCAGTACTTC. Its translation is CASSTQLAGDEQYF.